These 20 T cell receptor beta chains were all obtained from the same sample, sequenced in a study of blood T cell repertoires in COVID-19. Clones were read by immunoSEQ multiplex PCR, and TCRdb kept only the in-frame ones, dropping some. The sample records approximately 140,000 clones, around 87% being singletons. The material sequenced was peripheral blood. All receptors come from a man between 18 and 29 years old with COVID-19, enrolled during active disease.

The chain links TRBV9 to TRBJ2-1, with TRBD2 matching over 13 bases. This CDR3 has 17 residues. V dropped 4 bases and J dropped 4; count of bases not matched to a gene: 8. CDR1 and CDR2 from the germline V gene are SGDLS and YYNGEE. CDR3 sequence: CASSRWTSGRPYNEQFF. Written as DNA, the CDR3 is TGTGCCAGCAGCAGATGGACTAGCGGGAGACCGTACAATGAGCAGTTCTTC.

The chain combines TRBV13 with TRBJ1-2; D gene unclear. The CDR3 spans 13 residues. Trimming took off 3 bases at V and 8 bases at J, with 13 bases between the two ends. Germline V CDR1 and CDR2: PRHDT, FYEKMQ (reference sequence). The CDR3 coding sequence is TGTGCCAGCAGCTTCCGAGGGATTCGAGGCTACACCTTC. Amino acids: CASSFRGIRGYTF.

This chain uses TRBV2 with TRBJ1-2; weak D call: TRBD1 (6 bases). The V gene's germline CDR1 is SNHLY and CDR2 FYNNEI. This CDR3 spans 12 amino acids. The V end was cut by 10 bases, the J end by 4 bases, with 13 bases between. The CDR3, as DNA: TGTGCCACGAAACAGGGAACCTATGGCTACACCTTC. Translating it yields CATKQGTYGYTF.

The chain links TRBV7-2 to TRBJ1-1; weak D call: TRBD1 (5 bases). Germline lookup yields CDR1 SGHTA and CDR2 FQGNSA. The CDR3 length is 13 residues. V was cut by 5 bases and J by 1 base, with 8 bases left in between. The CDR3 DNA reads as TGTGCCAGCAGCATGACAGAGAACACTGAAGCTTTCTTT. Its translation is CASSMTENTEAFF.

The V gene is TRBV7-9, the J gene TRBJ1-6; maybe TRBD1 (6 bases). Germline values: CDR1 SEHNR, CDR2 FQNEAQ (reference sequence). This CDR3 is 16 amino acids long. V lost 5 bases and J 0 bases, leaving 11 bases between the germline ends. CDR3 sequence (DNA): TGTGCCAGCAGCGAGGGACAAAGCTCCTATAATTCACCCCTCCACTTT. Encoded protein: CASSEGQSSYNSPLHF.

The chain joins TRBV28 to TRBJ1-1, with 7 bases aligning to TRBD1. The germline gives CDR1 MDHEN, CDR2 SYDVKM. There are 13 residues in the CDR3. V trimming: 7 bases; J trimming: 12 bases; junction bases outside the gene matches: 14. The CDR3 sequence is CASTPRRRGRSFF. For the CDR3, the DNA is TGTGCCAGCACTCCCCGACGCAGGGGGAGGTCTTTCTTT.

The chain recombines TRBV7-8 with TRBJ2-3; 7 bases are shared with TRBD2. With V trimmed by 2 bases and J by 3 bases, 11 bases remained unmatched. This CDR3 is 17 amino acids long. Germline V gene data show CDR1 as SGHVS and CDR2 as FQNEAQ. The CDR3 spells CASSLYLREWGTDTQYF. CDR3 coding DNA: TGTGCCAGCAGCTTATATCTGCGGGAGTGGGGGACAGATACGCAGTATTTT.

This clone was seen only once. The rearrangement joins TRBV4-1 to TRBJ1-6; D is uncertain. Germline assignment: CDR1 MGHRA and CDR2 YSYEKL. CDR3 size: 16 residues. V lost 2 bases to trimming and J lost 7 bases, with 15 bases between them. CDR3 amino acids: CASSQNAGILNSPLHF. The CDR3 region has the DNA TGCGCCAGCAGCCAAAACGCCGGGATCCTGAATTCACCCCTCCACTTT.

Note on this clone: One junction end does not reproduce the germline sequence, and a read error may be involved. V gene TRBV2 combines with J gene TRBJ1-4, with D possibly matching TRBD1 (6 bases). Germline V gene lookup returns CDR1 SNHLY and CDR2 FYNNEI. This CDR3 has 12 residues. This CDR3 reads CATTPGTQKLLF. CDR3 DNA sequence: TGTGCCACCACCCCCGGGACACAAAAACTGCTTTTT.

The chain employs TRBV6-1 and TRBJ2-7; the match to TRBD1 covers 8 bases. Germline lookup yields CDR1 MNHNS and CDR2 SASEGT. The CDR3 has 14 amino acids. V lost 3 bases, J lost 7 bases, and 8 bases stayed unmatched. CDR3 sequence reads: CASSEPDRVLEQYF. CDR3 bases: TGTGCCAGCAGTGAGCCGGACAGGGTCTTAGAGCAGTACTTC.

The rearrangement uses TRBV11-2 and TRBJ2-3, with TRBD1 as a possible D gene (6 bases). This CDR3 comprises 14 residues. V dropped 4 bases and J dropped 6 bases, with 14 bases sitting between them. Germline CDR1 reads SGHAT; CDR2 reads FQNNGV. The CDR3 coding sequence is TGTGCCAGCAGCTCGGGACAAAGGGGGGATACGCAGTATTTT. Encoded protein: CASSSGQRGDTQYF.

This chain's CDR3 is CASSLALRGSGANVLTF. The CDR3 DNA is TGTGCCAGCAGCCTGGCCCTTAGGGGCTCTGGGGCCAACGTCCTGACTTTC. The chain employs TRBV5-6 and TRBJ2-6; D is perhaps TRBD1 (5 bases). The V end was cut by 4 bases, the J end by 0 bases, with 14 bases between. The germline V gene encodes CDR1 SGHDT and CDR2 YYEEEE. The CDR3 loop spans 17 amino acids.

The chain carries TRBV2 and TRBJ1-3; a possible D gene is TRBD1 (6 bases). Germline CDR1 SNHLY, CDR2 FYNNEI. Trimming cost V 7 bases and J 4 bases, with 14 bases left between them. The CDR3 sequence is 14 residues long. The CDR3 DNA follows: TGTGCCAGCACCCGAACAGGGCCAGGAAACACCATATATTTT. This encodes CASTRTGPGNTIYF.

In its sample, this clone was seen a few times. V gene TRBV6-1 combines with J gene TRBJ1-5; 9 bases align to TRBD1. The germline V gene encodes CDR1 MNHNS and CDR2 SASEGT. V shed 3 bases and J 4 bases; nucleotides not matched to a gene: 4. The length of the CDR3 is 15 residues. CDR3 region: CASSEQTGGNQPQHF. CDR3 sequence (DNA): TGTGCCAGCAGTGAGCAGACAGGGGGGAATCAGCCCCAGCATTTT.

The chain links TRBV6-2 or TRBV6-3 to TRBJ1-5; D is ambiguous. Looked up from germline, CDR1 is MNHEY and CDR2 is SVGEGT. This CDR3 spans 15 amino acids. V was pared by 0 bases and J by 6 bases, with 12 bases between. CDR3 amino acids: CASSYSYEGIQPQHF. As DNA, the CDR3 is TGTGCCAGCAGTTACTCGTATGAGGGAATTCAGCCCCAGCATTTT.

This rearrangement joins TRBV7-3 to TRBJ2-1; the match to TRBD2 covers 7 bases. Germline V gene sequence: CDR1 SGHTA, CDR2 FQGTGA. The CDR3 loop spans 15 amino acids. After removal of 5 bases from V and 8 bases from J, the junction contained 12 bases not matched to a gene. The CDR3 here is CASSPRPRAGDEQFF. The CDR3 bases are TGTGCCAGCAGCCCTCGGCCGCGGGCGGGGGATGAGCAGTTCTTC.

This sequence joins TRBV10-2 and TRBJ2-2; D call uncertain. The V gene's germline CDR1 is WSHSY and CDR2 SAAADI. V lost 4 bases, J lost 1 base, and 16 bases lay in between. The CDR3 covers 17 residues. The CDR3 region is CASSVSPLAGNTGELFF. The CDR3 nucleotides are TGCGCCAGCAGTGTATCTCCTTTGGCAGGGAACACCGGGGAGCTGTTTTTT.

The rearrangement uses TRBV4-1 and TRBJ2-1; tentatively, D is TRBD1 (6 bases). Germline CDR1 is MGHRA and CDR2 is YSYEKL. Trimming stripped 3 bases from V and 13 bases from J, with 19 bases between. The CDR3 runs 14 residues. The CDR3 DNA follows: TGCGCCAGCAGCCAGGAAAACAGGGAAGGGGGTCAGTTCTTC. Translated, it gives CASSQENREGGQFF.

The V call is TRBV6-2 or TRBV6-3, the J call TRBJ2-1; D gene uncertain. Trimming left V 5 bases short and J 2 bases short, with 16 bases between. The CDR3 runs 16 residues. Germline loops: CDR1 MNHEY, CDR2 SVGEGT. The CDR3 spells CASSPRRVLPYNEQFF. CDR3 coding DNA: TGTGCCAGCAGTCCCAGGCGAGTTTTGCCCTACAATGAGCAGTTCTTC.

The sample holds one count of this clone. This chain links TRBV9 with TRBJ1-3; the D gene is possibly TRBD1 (5 bases). This CDR3 comprises 14 residues. Germline values: CDR1 SGDLS, CDR2 YYNGEE. Trimming removed 0 bases at V and 4 bases at J, with 8 bases between. CDR3 DNA: TGTGCCAGCAGCGTAGTGGAGGGGGGAAACACCATATATTTT. Its protein is CASSVVEGGNTIYF.